This T cell receptor (beta chain) was identified during a study of blood T cell repertoires in COVID-19. The V end was cut by 3 bases, the J end by 1 base, with 4 bases between. CDR1 is SGHAT and CDR2 is FQNNGV in the germline V gene. CDR3 size: 14 residues. Authors' analysis steps: Amplification of reference gene primers was used by the study to estimate nucleated cell counts. Clones were sequenced by immunoSEQ multiplex PCR, and TCRdb holds only the in-frame ones, with some missing. Clone size and the V and J calls come from that table; the DNA yielded D and trimming. This sample yields around 160,000 clones, of which approximately 95% are seen a single time; 1.5% to 2.5% belongs to the top ten.

The chain carries TRBV11-2 and TRBJ2-6; D remains ambiguous. This clonotype was sampled from a woman aged 55-70 years with COVID-19, enrolled during active disease. The sequencing input was peripheral blood. CDR3 coding DNA: TGTGCCAGCAGCTTTATGTCTGGGGCCAACGTCCTGACTTTC. Protein product: CASSFMSGANVLTF.